The present entry profiles one T cell receptor beta chain with its context. Some clones are missing from TCRdb's copy, which holds only in-frame ones; the method was immunoSEQ multiplex PCR. The profile shows tens of thousands of clones, around nine tenths of them singletons. Trimming took off 1 base at V and 1 base at J, with 14 bases between the two ends. Germline V gene data show CDR1 as SGHVS and CDR2 as FQNEAQ. The CDR3 is 16 residues long. The sample comes from a study of OX40 agonist ivuxolimab in advanced cancers. The TCR sequence derives from an adult with an advanced solid tumor such as melanoma, head and neck, liver or kidney cancer. V gene TRBV7-8 combines with J gene TRBJ2-7; a possible D gene is TRBD2 (6 bases). The source was CD4+ or CD8+ T cells sorted from blood, collected in a trial of the OX40 agonist ivuxolimab. This CDR3 is CASSLGGVGGSYEQYF. The CDR3 bases are TGTGCCAGCAGCTTAGGTGGTGTGGGGGGATCCTACGAGCAGTACTTC. The whole variable domain, remainder taken from reference TRBV7-8 and TRBJ2-7, is GAGVSQSPRYKVAKRGQDVALRCDPISGHVSLFWYQQALGQGPEFLTYFQNEAQLDKSGLPSDRFFAERPEGSVSTLKIQRTQQEDSAVYLCASSLGGVGGSYEQYFGPGTRLTVT.